The 8 T cell receptor beta chains listed next were all sequenced from one sample in a study of monozygotic twins with cystic fibrosis. Profiled with immunoSEQ multiplex PCR; TCRdb holds only in-frame clones, not every one. This sample carries approximately 34,000 clones, about 87% of them seen once, and the ten largest clones take roughly 1.7%. Sequenced: blood. These receptors were collected from a girl between 2 and 10 years old with cystic fibrosis.

Note on this clone: The sample holds other DNA sequences that translate to the same CDR3. The V and J genes are TRBV5-1 and TRBJ2-7, with 8 bases aligning to TRBD2. The germline V gene has CDR1 SGHRS and CDR2 YFSETQ. CDR3 length equals 13 residues. Trimming removed 0 bases from V and 4 bases from J; junction bases left unmatched: 0. This CDR3 is CASSLASGYEQYF. In DNA, the CDR3 is TGCGCCAGCAGCTTGGCTAGCGGGTACGAGCAGTACTTC. Together with reference TRBV5-1 and TRBJ2-7, the CDR3 gives the full variable domain: KAGVTQTPRYLIKTRGQQVTLSCSPISGHRSVSWYQQTPGQGLQFLFEYFSETQRNKGNFPGRFSGRQFSNSRSEMNVSTLELGDSALYLCASSLASGYEQYFGPGTRLTVT.

J is TRBJ1-5 and V is TRBV9; TRBD1 might be the D (5 bases). The CDR3 contains 13 residues. CDR1 and CDR2 (germline): SGDLS, YYNGEE. Trimming took off 0 bases at V and 10 bases at J, with 11 bases between the two ends. CDR3 sequence (DNA): TGTGCCAGCAGCGTAGCTGGGAGGGGTCCCCAGCATTTT. It translates to CASSVAGRGPQHF.

The J gene is TRBJ2-7, the V gene TRBV7-2; maybe TRBD2 (6 bases). Germline-derived CDR1 and CDR2 are SGHTA and FQGNSA. V lost 5 bases, J lost 3 bases, and 17 bases lay in between. The CDR3 has 15 residues. The CDR3 sequence is CASSTRPGLYYEQYF. The CDR3 nucleotides read TGTGCCAGCAGCACCCGCCCGGGACTCTACTACGAGCAGTACTTC. Using reference TRBV7-2 and TRBJ2-7 for the parts outside the CDR3, the full variable domain is GAGVSQSPSNKVTEKGKDVELRCDPISGHTALYWYRQSLGQGLEFLIYFQGNSAPDKSGLPSDRFSAERTGGSVSTLTIQRTQQEDSAVYLCASSTRPGLYYEQYFGPGTRLTVT.

The chain couples TRBV2 to TRBJ1-5; 8 nucleotides match TRBD1. This CDR3 has 16 amino acids. Germline assignment: CDR1 SNHLY and CDR2 FYNNEI. Trimming cost V 2 bases and J 3 bases; bases outside gene matches: 6. CDR3 sequence (DNA): TGTGCCAGCAGTGAACTGACGACAGGGGTCAATCAGCCCCAGCATTTT. Protein product: CASSELTTGVNQPQHF.

This chain joins TRBV9 and TRBJ2-1; 9 bases line up with TRBD2. The V gene end was trimmed by 1 base and the J gene end by 4 bases; junction bases not matched to a gene: 3. This CDR3 comprises 15 residues. Germline-derived CDR1 and CDR2 are SGDLS and YYNGEE. CDR3 sequence: CASSVTAGGYNEQFF. The CDR3 DNA sequence: TGTGCCAGCAGCGTAACAGCGGGGGGATACAATGAGCAGTTCTTC.

J is TRBJ1-1 and V is TRBV11-1; TRBD1 agrees at 7 bases. This CDR3 is built from 11 residues. J gave up 10 bases and V 4 bases, and 3 bases lay outside the gene matches. The V gene's germline CDR1 is SGHAT and CDR2 FQDESV (reference sequence). The CDR3 DNA is TGTGCCAGCAGCTCGCCAGGGGGAGCTTTCTTT. Translating it yields CASSSPGGAFF.

The V and J genes are TRBV5-4 and TRBJ2-7, with 11 bases identical to TRBD1. The V gene's germline CDR1 is SGHNT and CDR2 YYREEE (reference sequence). J lost 4 bases, V lost 0 bases, and 6 bases had no gene match. The CDR3 consists of 16 residues. The CDR3 sequence: CASSLAAGTGGYEQYF. CDR3 nucleotides: TGTGCCAGCAGCTTGGCCGCCGGGACAGGGGGATACGAGCAGTACTTC.

J is TRBJ1-1 and V is TRBV6-6, with 8 bases aligning to TRBD1. The CDR3 has 14 amino acids. Looked up from germline, CDR1 is MNHNY and CDR2 is SVGAGI (reference sequence). Losses at the gene ends were 5 bases for V and 4 bases for J; bases not matched to a gene: 6. This CDR3 reads CASSKTGVATEAFF. The CDR3 bases are TGTGCCAGCAGTAAGACAGGGGTCGCCACTGAAGCTTTCTTT.